These T cell receptor beta chains were read from a single sample in a study of long-term antiretroviral therapy in people with HIV. Repertoires were generated with immunoSEQ multiplex PCR, while TCRdb's copy carries only in-frame clones and drops some. The table has some 40,000 clones, over 75% seen once. The sequencing here drew on unsorted PBMCs, taken 1.5 years after starting antiretroviral therapy. The receptor set was obtained from a man between 18 and 35 years old with HIV. The CDR3 runs from the conserved cysteine through the conserved F or W. The D gene is left open where the match is weak. Clone size, where shown, is once, few, many, or a class for clones that have expanded.

D gene: -
V gene: TRBV4-3
J gene: TRBJ2-1
clone size: -
CDR3 DNA: TGCGCCAGCAGCCAAGTAGGTTTCAATGAGCAGTTCTTC
CDR3 protein: CASSQVGFNEQFF

D gene: -
V gene: TRBV4-1
J gene: TRBJ2-1
clone size: -
CDR3 DNA: TGCGCCAGCAGCCAAGATCGTCAGGGTGGCTCGTTTAATGAGCAGTTCTTC
CDR3 protein: CASSQDRQGGSFNEQFF

D gene: TRBD1
V gene: TRBV19
J gene: TRBJ2-7
clone size: -
CDR3 DNA: TGTGCCAGTAGTATCATTTCCGGGACAGGCGCCTACGAGCAGTACTTC
CDR3 protein: CASSIISGTGAYEQYF

D gene: -
V gene: TRBV7-9
J gene: TRBJ2-2
clone size: -
CDR3 DNA: TGTGCCAGCAGCTCGCACAGTAACACCGGGGAGCTGTTTTTT
CDR3 protein: CASSSHSNTGELFF

D gene: -
V gene: TRBV19
J gene: TRBJ2-7
clone size: -
CDR3 DNA: TGTGCCAGTACCTCGACAGTTTCCTCCTACGAGCAGTACTTC
CDR3 protein: CASTSTVSSYEQYF

D gene: -
V gene: TRBV7-2
J gene: TRBJ2-2
clone size: -
CDR3 DNA: TGTGCCAGCAGCCCAAGGGCAGGGTGGTCCGGGGAGCTGTTTTTT
CDR3 protein: CASSPRAGWSGELFF

D gene: TRBD1
V gene: TRBV5-1
J gene: TRBJ2-5
clone size: -
CDR3 DNA: TGCGCCAGCAGCCAAGACAGGGGTGCGACCCAGTACTTC
CDR3 protein: CASSQDRGATQYF

D gene: TRBD2
V gene: TRBV6-5
J gene: TRBJ2-1
clone size: -
CDR3 DNA: TGTGCCAGCAGGATTAGCGGGCTCTTCGGCAATGAGCAGTTCTTC
CDR3 protein: CASRISGLFGNEQFF

D gene: TRBD1
V gene: TRBV29-1
J gene: TRBJ1-2
clone size: -
CDR3 DNA: TGCAGCGTTGGTTCCCCGGGGACAGGGTTTGGCTACACCTTC
CDR3 protein: CSVGSPGTGFGYTF

D gene: -
V gene: TRBV7-9
J gene: TRBJ1-1
clone size: -
CDR3 DNA: TGTGCCAGCAGCTTAGGCGGGGCTTGGAGCACTGAAGCTTTCTTT
CDR3 protein: CASSLGGAWSTEAFF

D gene: -
V gene: TRBV6-5
J gene: TRBJ1-1
clone size: -
CDR3 DNA: TGTGCCAGCAGAGGGGACACTGAAGCTTTCTTT
CDR3 protein: CASRGDTEAFF

D gene: TRBD1
V gene: TRBV28
J gene: TRBJ1-2
clone size: once
CDR3 DNA: TGTGCCAGCAGTTTATTTCCCCCGATGACAGGGGGCGACTATGGCTACACCTTC
CDR3 protein: CASSLFPPMTGGDYGYTF

D gene: -
V gene: TRBV7-9
J gene: TRBJ2-3
clone size: once
CDR3 DNA: TGTGCCAGCAGCCCATCAACGGGACACAACACAGATACGCAGTATTTT
CDR3 protein: CASSPSTGHNTDTQYF

D gene: TRBD1
V gene: TRBV27
J gene: TRBJ2-7
clone size: -
CDR3 DNA: TGTGCCAGCAGTAACAGGGTCACAGGGGACGAGCAGTACTTC
CDR3 protein: CASSNRVTGDEQYF

D gene: -
V gene: TRBV30
J gene: TRBJ2-2
clone size: -
CDR3 DNA: TGTGCCTACTCCAGGGAAACCGGGGAGCTGTTTTTT
CDR3 protein: CAYSRETGELFF

D gene: -
V gene: TRBV4-3
J gene: TRBJ2-7
clone size: -
CDR3 DNA: TGCGCCAGCAGCCTGAGCCTAGCTACCTACGAGCAGTACTTC
CDR3 protein: CASSLSLATYEQYF

D gene: TRBD2
V gene: TRBV28
J gene: TRBJ2-7
clone size: -
CDR3 DNA: TGTGCCAGCAGTCCGGGGACTAGTATTGAGCAGTACTTC
CDR3 protein: CASSPGTSIEQYF

D gene: -
V gene: TRBV19
J gene: TRBJ1-1
clone size: -
CDR3 DNA: TGTGCCAGTAGAACAGACAGAACCGGTACTGAAGCTTTCTTT
CDR3 protein: CASRTDRTGTEAFF

D gene: TRBD2
V gene: TRBV5-1
J gene: TRBJ2-1
clone size: once
CDR3 DNA: TGCGCCAGCAGTTCCCACACTAGCGGGATTGCGTCCAATGAGCAGTTCTTC
CDR3 protein: CASSSHTSGIASNEQFF

D gene: -
V gene: TRBV7-8
J gene: TRBJ1-2
clone size: -
CDR3 DNA: TGTGCCAGCAGCTTAGAAACGGGGGGCTCCGGCTACACCTTC
CDR3 protein: CASSLETGGSGYTF

D gene: -
V gene: TRBV27
J gene: TRBJ2-3
clone size: -
CDR3 DNA: TGTGCCAGCAGTTTTCTTGCCTACAGCACAGATACGCAGTATTTT
CDR3 protein: CASSFLAYSTDTQYF

D gene: -
V gene: TRBV29-1
J gene: TRBJ1-1
clone size: -
CDR3 DNA: TGCAGCTCCGTTCCCCTTAACACTGAAGCTTTCTTT
CDR3 protein: CSSVPLNTEAFF

D gene: -
V gene: TRBV2
J gene: TRBJ2-2
clone size: -
CDR3 DNA: TGTGCCAGCAGTGAAGTGAGAGCGAACACCGGGGAGCTGTTTTTT
CDR3 protein: CASSEVRANTGELFF

D gene: -
V gene: TRBV9
J gene: TRBJ1-3
clone size: -
CDR3 DNA: TGTGCCAGCAGCGAGGCGAGTGGAAACACCATATATTTT
CDR3 protein: CASSEASGNTIYF

D gene: -
V gene: TRBV5-1
J gene: TRBJ2-1
clone size: -
CDR3 DNA: TGCGCCAGCAGCTTGGAGGGAGCAACATTCTACAATGAGCAGTTCTTC
CDR3 protein: CASSLEGATFYNEQFF

D gene: TRBD2
V gene: TRBV5-1
J gene: TRBJ2-7
clone size: -
CDR3 DNA: TGCGCCAGCAGCTTGCGAGCGGGAGTTCCCTACGAGCAGTACTTC
CDR3 protein: CASSLRAGVPYEQYF

D gene: -
V gene: TRBV27
J gene: TRBJ2-1
clone size: -
CDR3 DNA: TGTGCCAGCAGTTTTGGCCAGACAAACAATGAGCAGTTCTTC
CDR3 protein: CASSFGQTNNEQFF

D gene: TRBD2
V gene: TRBV5-1
J gene: TRBJ2-3
clone size: -
CDR3 DNA: TGCGCCAGCAGCTTGGATTTTACGGGGCGGGAGGGCCGCGACACAGATACGCAGTATTTT
CDR3 protein: CASSLDFTGREGRDTDTQYF

D gene: TRBD1
V gene: TRBV7-8
J gene: TRBJ1-5
clone size: -
CDR3 DNA: TGTGCCAGCAGCCCAGGGACAGGGACTTCTCTCCAGCCCCAGCATTTT
CDR3 protein: CASSPGTGTSLQPQHF

D gene: -
V gene: TRBV7-2
J gene: TRBJ1-1
clone size: -
CDR3 DNA: TGTGCCAGCAGCTTAGCGTCGGTAGGGTCGGGAGAAGCTTTCTTT
CDR3 protein: CASSLASVGSGEAFF

D gene: TRBD2
V gene: TRBV27
J gene: TRBJ2-2
clone size: -
CDR3 DNA: TGTGCCAGCAGTTTTAGCGGGAGAAACACCGGGGAGCTGTTTTTT
CDR3 protein: CASSFSGRNTGELFF

D gene: -
V gene: TRBV28
J gene: TRBJ2-7
clone size: -
CDR3 DNA: TGTGCCAGCAGTTTATTCAGGGTAAGGGCCTACGAGCAGTACTTC
CDR3 protein: CASSLFRVRAYEQYF

D gene: -
V gene: TRBV5-1
J gene: TRBJ2-7
clone size: -
CDR3 DNA: TGCGCCAGCAGCCTAGAGGGGCTCTACGAGCAGTACTTC
CDR3 protein: CASSLEGLYEQYF

D gene: -
V gene: TRBV29-1
J gene: TRBJ2-1
clone size: -
CDR3 DNA: TGCAGCGTTGAAGGGGGAACCTACAATGAGCAGTTCTTC
CDR3 protein: CSVEGGTYNEQFF

D gene: -
V gene: TRBV7-2
J gene: TRBJ1-5
clone size: -
CDR3 DNA: TGTGCCAGCAGCTTACTACTCAATCAGCCCCAGCATTTT
CDR3 protein: CASSLLLNQPQHF

D gene: TRBD1
V gene: TRBV7-9
J gene: TRBJ2-7
clone size: -
CDR3 DNA: TGTGCCAGCAGCTCCTCGGGACAGGGTTCGAAGTACGAGCAGTACTTC
CDR3 protein: CASSSSGQGSKYEQYF

D gene: TRBD1
V gene: TRBV7-9
J gene: TRBJ1-1
clone size: -
CDR3 DNA: TGTGCCAGCAGCTTCGGGACAGGGGGCTTAGCTTTCTTT
CDR3 protein: CASSFGTGGLAFF

D gene: -
V gene: TRBV5-1
J gene: TRBJ1-1
clone size: -
CDR3 DNA: TGCGCCAGCAGCTTAGGGACGTGGGGAACTGAAGCTTTCTTT
CDR3 protein: CASSLGTWGTEAFF

D gene: -
V gene: TRBV18
J gene: TRBJ1-4
clone size: -
CDR3 DNA: TGTGCCAGCTCACCGGGCAGGGGCGACGAAAAACTGTTTTTT
CDR3 protein: CASSPGRGDEKLFF

D gene: -
V gene: TRBV7-2
J gene: TRBJ2-7
clone size: -
CDR3 DNA: TGTGCCAGCAGCTTAGCCCCATACGAGCAGTACTTC
CDR3 protein: CASSLAPYEQYF

D gene: -
V gene: TRBV6-6
J gene: TRBJ2-7
clone size: -
CDR3 DNA: TGTGCCAGCAGTCTCCACCGGGACTCCCACGAGCAGTACTTC
CDR3 protein: CASSLHRDSHEQYF

D gene: TRBD2
V gene: TRBV6-5
J gene: TRBJ2-1
clone size: -
CDR3 DNA: TGTGCCAGCAGAACCGGGACTAGCCACAATGAGCAGTTCTTC
CDR3 protein: CASRTGTSHNEQFF

D gene: -
V gene: TRBV25-1
J gene: TRBJ1-1
clone size: -
CDR3 DNA: TGTGCCAGCAGTGAATCCTCCCCGCAGGGGAAAACTGAAGCTTTCTTT
CDR3 protein: CASSESSPQGKTEAFF

D gene: -
V gene: TRBV28
J gene: TRBJ1-5
clone size: -
CDR3 DNA: TGTGCCAGCAGTGCGGGACACAGCAATCAGCCCCAGCATTTT
CDR3 protein: CASSAGHSNQPQHF

D gene: TRBD2
V gene: TRBV15
J gene: TRBJ2-5
clone size: -
CDR3 DNA: TGTGCCACCAGCAAGCCTAGCGGGAGAGGTGAGACCCAGTACTTC
CDR3 protein: CATSKPSGRGETQYF

D gene: -
V gene: TRBV28
J gene: TRBJ1-5
clone size: medium-sized
CDR3 DNA: TGTGCCAGCAGTTTATTTTTAGGGGTTAGCCAGCCCCAGCATTTT
CDR3 protein: CASSLFLGVSQPQHF

D gene: TRBD1
V gene: TRBV19
J gene: TRBJ1-5
clone size: -
CDR3 DNA: TGTGCCAGTAGTACCCGACAGGGTTTTAGCAATCAGCCCCAGCATTTT
CDR3 protein: CASSTRQGFSNQPQHF

D gene: -
V gene: TRBV5-4
J gene: TRBJ2-7
clone size: -
CDR3 DNA: TGTGCCAGCAGCTTTTCAGGGAGGTACGAGCAGTACTTC
CDR3 protein: CASSFSGRYEQYF

D gene: -
V gene: TRBV28
J gene: TRBJ2-7
clone size: few
CDR3 DNA: TGTGCCGGCCGGACGCACTACGAGCAGTACTTC
CDR3 protein: CAGRTHYEQYF

D gene: TRBD1
V gene: TRBV5-1
J gene: TRBJ2-7
clone size: few
CDR3 DNA: TGCGCCAGCAGCGAGCCCCCGGGACAGGGTTCCTACGAGCAGTACTTC
CDR3 protein: CASSEPPGQGSYEQYF

D gene: -
V gene: TRBV6-5
J gene: TRBJ2-7
clone size: few
CDR3 DNA: TGTGCCAGCGGAGGAAACGGGCCATCCTACGAGCAGTACTTC
CDR3 protein: CASGGNGPSYEQYF

D gene: -
V gene: TRBV5-1
J gene: TRBJ2-7
clone size: -
CDR3 DNA: TGCGCCAGCAGCCTTTACACATCCTACGAGCAGTACTTC
CDR3 protein: CASSLYTSYEQYF

D gene: TRBD1
V gene: TRBV10-3
J gene: TRBJ1-2
clone size: -
CDR3 DNA: TGTGCCATCAGTGAGTCGACAGGGACTAACTATGGCTACACCTTC
CDR3 protein: CAISESTGTNYGYTF

D gene: TRBD1
V gene: TRBV7-6
J gene: TRBJ2-7
clone size: -
CDR3 DNA: TGTGCCAGCAGCTTAGCGCCCGGGACAGGGTCTTCCTACGAGCAGTACTTC
CDR3 protein: CASSLAPGTGSSYEQYF

D gene: -
V gene: TRBV7-2
J gene: TRBJ1-2
clone size: -
CDR3 DNA: TGTGCCAGCAGCTTAGGCAGACTAGCTAACTATGGCTACACCTTC
CDR3 protein: CASSLGRLANYGYTF

D gene: TRBD2
V gene: TRBV7-9
J gene: TRBJ2-1
clone size: -
CDR3 DNA: TGTGCCAGCAGATACGGACTAGCGGGAGGGCACGATTACAATGAGCAGTTCTTC
CDR3 protein: CASRYGLAGGHDYNEQFF

D gene: -
V gene: TRBV27
J gene: TRBJ2-1
clone size: -
CDR3 DNA: TGTGCCAGCAGTCCTGAACTAAGCGGGTCCTACAATGAGCAGTTCTTC
CDR3 protein: CASSPELSGSYNEQFF

D gene: -
V gene: TRBV7-8
J gene: TRBJ2-7
clone size: few
CDR3 DNA: TGTGCCAGCAGCACCCGGAGTGGGTACGAGCAGTACTTC
CDR3 protein: CASSTRSGYEQYF

D gene: -
V gene: TRBV11-2
J gene: TRBJ2-7
clone size: -
CDR3 DNA: TGTGCCAGCAGCTTAGGTTCCGGGCCTGAGGGTTACGAGCAGTACTTC
CDR3 protein: CASSLGSGPEGYEQYF